These T cell receptor beta chains were read from a single sample in a study of shared clonotypes between healthy human individuals. TCRdb's copy holds only in-frame clones and misses some; the assay was immunoSEQ multiplex PCR. The sample contains more than 900,000 clones, 75% to 85% of which appear only once. The sequenced sample consisted of memory CD4+ T cells from PBMCs. The receptor set was obtained from a man younger than 35 in good health. Some clones in this sample may be carry-over from other donors' samples. Each CDR3 is given with its conserved first and last residue. D genes are given only for firm matches. Clone size appears in some rows only: once, few, many, or a class for an expanded clone.

abundance,v_gene,j_gene,d_gene,CDR3aa,CDR3nt
NA,TRBV29-1,TRBJ1-1,TRBD1,CSVDRTGGNTEAFF,TGCAGCGTTGATAGGACAGGGGGGAACACTGAAGCTTTCTTT
NA,TRBV9,TRBJ1-1,NA,CASSVSGMDTEAFF,TGTGCCAGCAGCGTTTCGGGGATGGATACTGAAGCTTTCTTT
NA,TRBV18,TRBJ1-1,NA,CASEVGSPSTEAFF,TGTGCCAGCGAGGTAGGCAGCCCGTCCACTGAAGCTTTCTTT
NA,TRBV9,TRBJ2-7,NA,CASSVASGMRHEQYF,TGTGCCAGCAGCGTAGCGTCAGGGATGCGACACGAGCAGTACTTC
NA,TRBV28,TRBJ2-5,NA,CASSLSGAEETQYF,TGTGCCAGCAGTTTATCGGGGGCCGAAGAGACCCAGTACTTC
NA,TRBV7-2,TRBJ1-4,NA,CASSHLQGHNEKLFF,TGTGCCAGCAGTCACCTACAGGGCCATAATGAAAAACTGTTTTTT
NA,TRBV5-5,TRBJ1-4,NA,CASSLGPVKIEKLFF,TGTGCCAGCAGCTTGGGGCCAGTAAAGATTGAAAAACTGTTTTTT
few,TRBV6-1,TRBJ2-1,TRBD1,CASTLQGLSYNEQFF,TGTGCCAGCACTCTACAGGGGCTTTCCTACAATGAGCAGTTCTTC
NA,TRBV7-2,TRBJ2-6,NA,CASSLAVSGPSGANVLTF,TGTGCCAGCAGCTTAGCTGTCTCGGGTCCCTCTGGGGCCAACGTCCTGACTTTC
NA,TRBV5-1,TRBJ2-2,TRBD2,CASSGGLVGGELFF,TGCGCCAGCAGCGGCGGACTAGTTGGCGGGGAGCTGTTTTTT
once,TRBV9,TRBJ2-2,NA,CASSVQTPNTGELFF,TGTGCCAGCAGCGTCCAAACACCTAACACCGGGGAGCTGTTTTTT
few,TRBV9,TRBJ1-2,TRBD1,CASSGPSQGEDGYTF,TGTGCCAGCAGCGGGCCCTCACAGGGGGAGGATGGCTACACCTTC
NA,TRBV15,TRBJ2-2,TRBD2,CATSRGRTSGVSVGELFF,TGTGCCACCAGCAGAGGGCGGACTAGCGGGGTGTCTGTCGGGGAGCTGTTTTTT
few,TRBV7-9,TRBJ2-2,TRBD2,CASSLASLAGERLFF,TGTGCCAGCAGCTTAGCCTCTTTGGCGGGAGAACGGCTGTTTTTT
many,TRBV4-2,TRBJ2-6,TRBD2,CASSQDWGGSGANVLTF,TGTGCCAGCAGCCAAGATTGGGGGGGCTCTGGGGCCAACGTCCTGACTTTC
NA,TRBV10-2,TRBJ1-4,NA,CASSSANEKLFF,TGCGCCAGCAGTTCCGCTAATGAAAAACTGTTTTTT
NA,TRBV7-9,TRBJ2-7,NA,CASSLGEVRAGYEQYF,TGTGCCAGCAGCTTAGGGGAGGTCAGGGCCGGCTACGAGCAGTACTTC
NA,TRBV15,TRBJ1-1,NA,CATSTYFQGTTEAFF,TGTGCCACCAGCACATACTTCCAGGGGACAACTGAAGCTTTCTTT
few,TRBV19,TRBJ2-7,TRBD2,CASSIVGSGSYEQYF,TGTGCCAGTAGTATAGTCGGTAGCGGGAGCTACGAGCAGTACTTC
NA,TRBV27,TRBJ1-2,NA,CASSARQGYGYTF,TGTGCCAGCAGTGCCCGGCAGGGGTATGGCTACACCTTC
NA,TRBV5-6,TRBJ2-5,NA,CASSLPESETQYF,TGTGCCAGCAGCTTGCCCGAATCAGAGACCCAGTACTTC
NA,TRBV18,TRBJ2-7,TRBD2,CASSLGLAAISSYEQYF,TGTGCCAGCTCACTGGGGCTAGCGGCGATAAGCTCCTACGAGCAGTACTTC
NA,TRBV11-2,TRBJ2-2,NA,CASSLEASRNTGELFF,TGTGCCAGCAGCTTAGAGGCTAGCCGGAACACCGGGGAGCTGTTTTTT
NA,TRBV7-8,TRBJ1-2,NA,CASSSSLASVWSYTF,TGTGCCAGCAGCTCTTCGCTTGCGTCGGTATGGAGCTACACCTTC
NA,TRBV6-1,TRBJ2-1,NA,CASKGSRNNEQFF,TGTGCCAGCAAGGGGTCTCGAAACAATGAGCAGTTCTTC
NA,TRBV28,TRBJ1-3,NA,CASSPPLNRGRGGNTIYF,TGTGCCAGCAGTCCTCCTCTTAACCGGGGTCGAGGTGGAAACACCATATATTTT
once,TRBV30,TRBJ2-1,NA,CAYSDEREQFF,TGTGCCTACTCGGACGAACGTGAGCAGTTCTTC
NA,TRBV7-2,TRBJ2-7,NA,CASSHKHGPYEQYF,TGTGCCAGCAGCCATAAACACGGACCATACGAGCAGTACTTC
few,TRBV5-1,TRBJ1-2,TRBD1,CASREGTGIYGYTF,TGCGCCAGCAGGGAGGGGACAGGGATCTATGGCTACACCTTC
NA,TRBV5-6,TRBJ1-4,NA,CASTTLGRPNEKLFF,TGTGCCAGCACCACACTCGGGAGGCCTAATGAAAAACTGTTTTTT
NA,TRBV11-3,TRBJ2-2,NA,CASSLVPGELFF,TGTGCCAGCAGCTTAGTGCCCGGGGAGCTGTTTTTT
NA,TRBV28,TRBJ2-3,TRBD2,CASSYGHIAGGPTDTQYF,TGTGCCAGCAGTTACGGTCATATCGCGGGAGGGCCGACAGATACGCAGTATTTT
NA,TRBV30,TRBJ2-3,NA,CAWSLSDTQYF,TGTGCCTGGAGTTTATCAGATACGCAGTATTTT
NA,TRBV5-1,TRBJ2-5,TRBD1,CASSSTTGNQETQYF,TGCGCCAGCAGCTCGACGACAGGGAACCAAGAGACCCAGTACTTC
few,TRBV7-2,TRBJ2-7,NA,CASSLTGEQYF,TGTGCCAGCAGCCTTACTGGCGAGCAGTACTTC
few,TRBV28,TRBJ1-5,NA,CASSLSKRGNQPQHF,TGTGCCAGCAGTTTATCGAAGAGGGGAAATCAGCCCCAGCATTTT
NA,TRBV5-1,TRBJ1-3,TRBD1,CASSAGQGPGNTIYF,TGCGCCAGCAGCGCCGGACAGGGTCCTGGAAACACCATATATTTT
NA,TRBV18,TRBJ2-2,TRBD2,CASSPLAGQTGELFF,TGTGCCAGCTCGCCACTAGCGGGACAGACCGGGGAGCTGTTTTTT
NA,TRBV27,TRBJ1-5,NA,CASSRDQASNQPQHF,TGTGCCAGCAGTCGAGACCAGGCTAGCAATCAGCCCCAGCATTTT
NA,TRBV7-3,TRBJ2-5,TRBD2,CASSLNSGTKKTQYF,TGTGCCAGCAGCTTAAATAGCGGGACTAAAAAGACCCAGTACTTC
NA,TRBV7-5,TRBJ2-1,NA,CARSLVRALARDNEQFF,TGTGCCAGAAGCTTAGTCCGGGCCCTAGCCCGTGACAATGAGCAGTTCTTC
once,TRBV12-2,TRBJ2-1,NA,CASQTVGREIYNEQFF,TGTGCAAGTCAAACCGTGGGGCGGGAAATCTACAATGAGCAGTTCTTC
NA,TRBV19,TRBJ2-1,NA,CASRRFDNEQFF,TGTGCCAGTCGGCGGTTTGACAATGAGCAGTTCTTC
NA,TRBV18,TRBJ1-4,NA,CASSPPSRGGEKLFF,TGTGCCAGCTCACCACCGTCCCGAGGGGGTGAAAAACTGTTTTTT
once,TRBV10-3,TRBJ2-6,NA,CAISDGSPTGANVLTF,TGTGCCATCAGTGATGGGTCGCCTACTGGGGCCAACGTCCTGACTTTC
NA,TRBV5-1,TRBJ2-3,NA,CASSEPATDTQYF,TGCGCCAGCAGCGAGCCAGCCACAGATACGCAGTATTTT
NA,TRBV13,TRBJ2-7,TRBD2,CASSLGGRAVLIYEQYF,TGTGCCAGCAGCTTAGGCGGGAGGGCCGTCCTTATCTACGAGCAGTACTTC
NA,TRBV27,TRBJ1-2,TRBD1,CASSLSPQGAYGYTF,TGTGCCAGCAGTTTATCCCCACAGGGGGCCTATGGCTACACCTTC
NA,TRBV28,TRBJ1-2,NA,CAAGAANYGYTF,TGTGCCGCCGGGGCAGCCAACTATGGCTACACCTTC
NA,TRBV9,TRBJ1-4,NA,CASSVARGEGEKLFF,TGTGCCAGCAGCGTAGCTCGCGGGGAAGGGGAAAAACTGTTTTTT
NA,TRBV28,TRBJ1-3,TRBD1,CASSLTTGQGAGNTIYF,TGTGCCAGCAGTCTGACAACGGGACAGGGGGCTGGAAACACCATATATTTT